A selection of T cell receptor beta chains follows, all from one sample in a study of cytomegalovirus exposure and HLA in healthy donors. TCRdb's copy holds only in-frame clones and misses some; the assay was immunoSEQ multiplex PCR. Altogether roughly 140,000 clones are present, around 60% being singletons, with the ten largest covering around 7.1%. Sequencing was performed on PBMCs. Receptors were obtained from a woman in her sixties in good health and CMV-seropositive. Both conserved end residues are trimmed from each CDR3. Expanded clones are given a class, and other clones once, few, many or no size at all.

v_gene: TRBV5-1; abundance: -; CDR3aa: ASSQGDFYEQY
v_gene: TRBV6-6; abundance: -; CDR3aa: ASSPWTGGMGTEAF
v_gene: TRBV29-1; abundance: -; CDR3aa: SVDRGGEAF
v_gene: TRBV5-1; abundance: -; CDR3aa: ASSLAYASTDTQY
v_gene: TRBV11-2; abundance: -; CDR3aa: ASRRVAGEFEQF
v_gene: TRBV5-1; abundance: few; CDR3aa: ASSLVSAYEQY
v_gene: TRBV7-2; abundance: few; CDR3aa: ASSPRGSSGRAYEQY
v_gene: TRBV19; abundance: -; CDR3aa: ASSMSPVGEQF
v_gene: TRBV6-5; abundance: -; CDR3aa: ASSFDRKAYEQY
v_gene: TRBV30; abundance: few; CDR3aa: AWTPGGSNEQF
v_gene: TRBV12-5; abundance: few; CDR3aa: ASGPGGFPYNEQF
v_gene: TRBV6-1; abundance: -; CDR3aa: ASSEGPVYGYT
v_gene: TRBV4-3; abundance: few; CDR3aa: ASSSQGWGLGNTIY
v_gene: TRBV30; abundance: few; CDR3aa: AWSVSSGSTDTQY
v_gene: TRBV30; abundance: -; CDR3aa: AWDRVNTMNTEAF
v_gene: TRBV6-6; abundance: -; CDR3aa: ASSYSRTGRSETQY
v_gene: TRBV28; abundance: -; CDR3aa: ASSFPRYYGYT